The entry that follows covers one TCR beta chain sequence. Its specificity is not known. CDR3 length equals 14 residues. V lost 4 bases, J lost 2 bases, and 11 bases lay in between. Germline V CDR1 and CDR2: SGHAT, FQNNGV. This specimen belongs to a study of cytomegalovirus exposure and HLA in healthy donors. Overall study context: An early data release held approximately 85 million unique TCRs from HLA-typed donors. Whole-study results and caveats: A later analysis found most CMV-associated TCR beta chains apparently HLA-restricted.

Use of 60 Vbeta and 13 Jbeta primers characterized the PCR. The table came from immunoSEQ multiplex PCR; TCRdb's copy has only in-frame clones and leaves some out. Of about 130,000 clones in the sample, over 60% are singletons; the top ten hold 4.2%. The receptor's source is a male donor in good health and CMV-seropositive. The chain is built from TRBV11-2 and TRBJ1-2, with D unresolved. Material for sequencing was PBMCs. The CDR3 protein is CASSSPSVNYGYTF. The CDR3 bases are TGTGCCAGCAGCTCCCCCAGTGTAAACTATGGCTACACCTTC.